The present T cell receptor (beta chain) was sequenced within a study of blood T cell repertoires in COVID-19. Per the original data handling: Using reference gene primer amplification, nucleated cell counts were estimated. Assay used: immunoSEQ multiplex PCR; TCRdb lists only in-frame clones, some missing. The D gene and trimming were derived from the DNA, and the V and J assignments and clone size from that table. The table shows roughly 70,000 clones, with around 78% occurring only once. The ends were cut back, 1 base at V and 4 bases at J, with 14 bases in the middle. The CDR3 spans 16 residues. Germline assignment: CDR1 SGHTA and CDR2 FQGNSA.

The clonotype originates from a human donor in a cohort sampled during active COVID-19. The chain couples TRBV7-2 to TRBJ1-3; TRBD1 is a possible D gene (6 bases). The sample comprised peripheral blood. CDR3 bases: TGTGCCAGCAGCTTAGGCCCACAGGGTTCAGGAAACACCATATATTTT. As protein: CASSLGPQGSGNTIYF.